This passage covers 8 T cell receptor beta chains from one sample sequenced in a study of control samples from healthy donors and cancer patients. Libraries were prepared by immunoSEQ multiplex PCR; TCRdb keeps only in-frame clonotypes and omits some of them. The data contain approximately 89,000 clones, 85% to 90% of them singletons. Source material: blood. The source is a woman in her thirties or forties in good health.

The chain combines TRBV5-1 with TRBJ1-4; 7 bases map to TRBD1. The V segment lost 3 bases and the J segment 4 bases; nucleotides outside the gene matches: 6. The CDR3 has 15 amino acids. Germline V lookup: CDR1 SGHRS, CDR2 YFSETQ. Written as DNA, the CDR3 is TGCGCCAGCAGCTGGGGAGACAGGGATAATGAAAAACTGTTTTTT. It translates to CASSWGDRDNEKLFF.

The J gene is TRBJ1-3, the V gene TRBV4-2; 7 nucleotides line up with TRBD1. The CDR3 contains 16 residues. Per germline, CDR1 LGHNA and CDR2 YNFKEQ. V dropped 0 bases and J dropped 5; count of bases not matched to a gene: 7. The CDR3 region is CASSQDQGGNRNTIYF. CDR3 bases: TGTGCCAGCAGCCAAGATCAGGGGGGGAACCGAAACACCATATATTTT.

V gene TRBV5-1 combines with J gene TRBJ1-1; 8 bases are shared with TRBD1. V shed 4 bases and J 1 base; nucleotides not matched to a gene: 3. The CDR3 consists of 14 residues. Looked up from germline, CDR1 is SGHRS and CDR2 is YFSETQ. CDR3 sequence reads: CASSTGTGNTEAFF. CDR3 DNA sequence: TGCGCCAGCAGCACAGGGACAGGGAACACTGAAGCTTTCTTT.

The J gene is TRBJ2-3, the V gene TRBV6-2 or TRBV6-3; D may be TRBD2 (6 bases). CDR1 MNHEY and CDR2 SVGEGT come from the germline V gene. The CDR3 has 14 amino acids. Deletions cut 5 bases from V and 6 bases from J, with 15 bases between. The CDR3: CASSQPGLSDTQYF. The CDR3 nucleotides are TGTGCCAGCAGTCAACCGGGACTCAGCGATACGCAGTATTTT.

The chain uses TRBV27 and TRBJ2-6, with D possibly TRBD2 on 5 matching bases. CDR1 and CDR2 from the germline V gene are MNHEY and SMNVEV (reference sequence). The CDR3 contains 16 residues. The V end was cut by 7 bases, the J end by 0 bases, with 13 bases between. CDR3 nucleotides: TGTGCCAGCACTAAGCTAGCCAACTCTGGGGCCAACGTCCTGACTTTC. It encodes CASTKLANSGANVLTF.

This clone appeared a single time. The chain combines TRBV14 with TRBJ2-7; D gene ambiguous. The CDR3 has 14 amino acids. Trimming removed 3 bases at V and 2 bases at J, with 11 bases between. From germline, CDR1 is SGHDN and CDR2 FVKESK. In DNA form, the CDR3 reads TGTGCCAGCAGCCATTTGCTTCGACCCTACGAGCAGTACTTC. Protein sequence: CASSHLLRPYEQYF.

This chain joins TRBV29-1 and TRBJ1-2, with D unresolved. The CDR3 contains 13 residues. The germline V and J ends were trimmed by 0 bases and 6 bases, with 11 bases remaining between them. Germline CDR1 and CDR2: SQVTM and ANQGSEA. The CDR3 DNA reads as TGCAGCGTTGAAGATCCGGCGAGGAATGGCTACACCTTC. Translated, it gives CSVEDPARNGYTF.

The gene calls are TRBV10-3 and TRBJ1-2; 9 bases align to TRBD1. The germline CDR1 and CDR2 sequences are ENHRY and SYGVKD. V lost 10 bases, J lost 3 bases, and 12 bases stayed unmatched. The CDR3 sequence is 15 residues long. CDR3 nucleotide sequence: TGTGCCACCCGGGGACAGGGCCCCTTAGACTATGGCTACACCTTC. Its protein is CATRGQGPLDYGYTF.